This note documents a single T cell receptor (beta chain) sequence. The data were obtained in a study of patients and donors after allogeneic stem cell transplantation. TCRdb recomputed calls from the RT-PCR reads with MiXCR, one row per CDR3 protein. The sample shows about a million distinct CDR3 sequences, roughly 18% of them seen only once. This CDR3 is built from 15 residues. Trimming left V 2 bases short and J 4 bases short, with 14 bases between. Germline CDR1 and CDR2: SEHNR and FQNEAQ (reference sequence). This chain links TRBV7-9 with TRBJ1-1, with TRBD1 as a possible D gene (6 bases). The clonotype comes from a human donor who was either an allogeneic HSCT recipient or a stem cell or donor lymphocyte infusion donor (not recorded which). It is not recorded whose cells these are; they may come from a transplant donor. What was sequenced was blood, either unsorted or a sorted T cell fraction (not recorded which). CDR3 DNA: TGTGCCAGCAGCTTAACGGGGGGCTCTGGCACTGAAGCTTTCTTT. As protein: CASSLTGGSGTEAFF.